One and the same sample provided the 19 T cell receptor beta chains below, sequenced in a study of glioma-infiltrating T cells after dendritic cell vaccination. Time point in this sample: after dendritic cell vaccination, including at tumor progression/relapse. Assay used: immunoSEQ multiplex PCR; TCRdb lists only in-frame clones, some missing. The profile covers 80,000 to 100,000 clones, with 80% appearing a single time and about 5.5% taken by the ten largest. Source: blood, taken after dendritic cell vaccination. The receptors come from a human donor with glioblastoma.

The gene calls are TRBV6-1 and TRBJ2-1; TRBD2 agrees at 8 bases. CDR1 and CDR2 (germline): MNHNS, SASEGT. V lost 4 bases and J lost 5; bases outside the gene matches: 1. The length of the CDR3 is 13 residues. This chain's CDR3 is CASSGLANNEQFF. The DNA for the CDR3 is TGTGCCAGCAGTGGACTAGCGAACAATGAGCAGTTCTTC.

The chain uses TRBV10-3 and TRBJ2-7; TRBD2 matches at 7 bases. The CDR3 extends over 16 amino acids. Germline lookup yields CDR1 ENHRY and CDR2 SYGVKD. Losses at the gene ends were 4 bases for V and 1 base for J; bases not matched to a gene: 10. The CDR3 DNA sequence: TGTGCCATCAGTGGATCTAGCGGCTATTCTTCCTACGAGCAGTACTTC. Protein: CAISGSSGYSSYEQYF.

This rearrangement joins TRBV4-2 to TRBJ1-2; 11 positions agree with TRBD1. V was clipped by 8 bases and J by 8 bases; unmatched bases: 10. Per the germline V gene, CDR1 is LGHNA and CDR2 is YNFKEQ. The CDR3 is 14 amino acids. CDR3 region: CASRTGTGGIGYTF. CDR3 in DNA: TGTGCCAGCCGAACCGGGACAGGGGGTATCGGCTACACCTTC.

CDR3 coding DNA: TGTGCCAGCAGCGTAGGACACTTCTACGAGCAGTACTTC. It specifies CASSVGHFYEQYF. This chain joins TRBV9 and TRBJ2-7; D remains unclear. Trimming cost V 0 bases and J 3 bases, with 7 bases left between them. Germline assignment: CDR1 SGDLS and CDR2 YYNGEE. This CDR3 spans 13 amino acids.

The chain combines TRBV7-6 with TRBJ1-2, with 8 positions matching TRBD1. CDR1 is SGHVS and CDR2 is FNYEAQ in the germline V gene. J gave up 4 bases and V 5 bases, and 6 bases lay outside the gene matches. This CDR3 has 14 amino acids. CDR3 amino acids: CASSPGQGGYGYTF. The CDR3 DNA is TGTGCCAGCAGCCCAGGACAGGGAGGCTATGGCTACACCTTC.

The chain has TRBV19 and TRBJ1-5, with 11 bases fitting TRBD1. The V segment lost 5 bases and the J segment 7 bases; nucleotides outside the gene matches: 10. This CDR3 spans 16 amino acids. Germline values: CDR1 LNHDA, CDR2 SQIVND (reference sequence). CDR3 nucleotide sequence: TGTGCCAGTAGTCCTCCCGGGACAGGGGGATACCAGCCCCAGCATTTT. Its translation is CASSPPGTGGYQPQHF.

CDR3 loop: CASSYTGVGKNTEAFF. In DNA form, the CDR3 reads TGTGCCAGCAGTTATACAGGGGTAGGAAAGAACACTGAAGCTTTCTTT. The chain employs TRBV27 and TRBJ1-1, with 7 bases identical to TRBD1. J lost 1 base, V lost 4 bases, and 9 bases had no gene match. This CDR3 contains 16 residues. The V gene's germline CDR1 is MNHEY and CDR2 SMNVEV (reference sequence).

V gene TRBV7-9 combines with J gene TRBJ2-7; 9 bases map to TRBD1. This CDR3 is 15 amino acids long. V was clipped by 1 base and J by 7 bases; unmatched bases: 8. Per the germline V gene, CDR1 is SEHNR and CDR2 is FQNEAQ (reference sequence). CDR3 nucleotides: TGTGCCAGCAGCTTAGAAACAGGGGGCTTGAGGGAGCAGTACTTC. It yields the protein CASSLETGGLREQYF. The full variable domain, rest sourced from reference TRBV7-9 and TRBJ2-7, is DTGVSQNPRHKITKRGQNVTFRCDPISEHNRLYWYRQTLGQGPEFLTYFQNEAQLEKSRLLSDRFSAERPKGSFSTLEIQRTEQGDSAMYLCASSLETGGLREQYFGPGTRLTVT.

The CDR3 reads CASSFSSLGGSFFGYTF. In DNA form, the CDR3 reads TGTGCCAGCAGCTTCTCCAGTCTGGGAGGGAGTTTTTTTGGCTACACCTTC. The rearrangement uses TRBV5-4 and TRBJ1-2; D unclear. This CDR3 is 17 amino acids long. Germline V gene lookup returns CDR1 SGHNT and CDR2 YYREEE (reference sequence). The V gene lost 2 bases and the J gene lost 7 bases, with 24 bases spanning the gap.

The genes are TRBV15 and TRBJ1-1; D ambiguous. This CDR3 has 13 amino acids. Germline V gives CDR1 LNHNV, CDR2 YYDKDF (reference sequence). The ends were cut back, 3 bases at V and 0 bases at J, with 5 bases in the middle. The CDR3 sequence is CATSSTVNTEAFF. The CDR3 DNA reads TGTGCCACCAGCAGTACAGTGAACACTGAAGCTTTCTTT.

V gene TRBV6-6 combines with J gene TRBJ2-1, with TRBD2 identical over 12 bases. The CDR3 contains 15 residues. The germline V gene has CDR1 MNHNY and CDR2 SVGAGI (reference sequence). V lost 7 bases to trimming and J lost 6 bases; unmatched junction nucleotides: 7. The CDR3 spells CASTYGLAGRNEQFF. The CDR3 coding sequence is TGTGCCAGCACCTACGGACTAGCGGGGCGCAATGAGCAGTTCTTC.

V gene TRBV7-2 combines with J gene TRBJ1-2; D ambiguous. Trimming left V 5 bases short and J 6 bases short, with 13 bases between. Germline values: CDR1 SGHTA, CDR2 FQGNSA. This CDR3 spans 13 amino acids. The CDR3 region is CASSRGREHGYTF. DNA of the CDR3: TGTGCCAGCAGCCGAGGGAGGGAACATGGCTACACCTTC.

In its sample, this clone was seen once. This sequence joins TRBV5-1 and TRBJ1-1, with 7 bases that match TRBD1. This CDR3 is 13 amino acids long. Germline loops: CDR1 SGHRS, CDR2 YFSETQ. V dropped 1 base and J dropped 3; count of bases not matched to a gene: 0. The CDR3 sequence: CASSLTGDTEAFF. CDR3 sequence (DNA): TGCGCCAGCAGCTTGACAGGGGACACTGAAGCTTTCTTT.

V gene TRBV5-1 combines with J gene TRBJ2-7, with 11 bases fitting TRBD1. CDR3 length: 14 residues. The ends lost 0 bases at V and 9 bases at J; junction bases unmatched: 5. Per the germline V gene, CDR1 is SGHRS and CDR2 is YFSETQ. CDR3 protein: CASSLVGQGARQYF. The CDR3 nucleotides are TGCGCCAGCAGCTTGGTCGGACAGGGGGCGCGGCAGTACTTC.

The rearrangement links TRBV6-4 to TRBJ2-2; 10 bases align to TRBD2. CDR3 length: 16 amino acids. The V gene's germline CDR1 is MRHNA and CDR2 SNTAGT. J was trimmed by 4 bases and V by 4 bases; bases with no gene match: 6. The CDR3 sequence: CASSAQRGGRTGELFF. In nucleotides, the CDR3 is TGTGCCAGCAGTGCACAGCGGGGGGGCCGCACCGGGGAGCTGTTTTTT.

The V call is TRBV6-6, the J call TRBJ2-7; tentative D call: TRBD2 (6 bases). Germline loops: CDR1 MNHNY, CDR2 SVGAGI (reference sequence). Deletions cut 2 bases from V and 3 bases from J, with 11 bases between. CDR3 length: 14 residues. CDR3 nucleotides: TGTGCCAGCAGTTACGGCGGGGCACTCTACGAGCAGTACTTC. Residues: CASSYGGALYEQYF.

The chain joins TRBV19 to TRBJ2-2; D perhaps matches TRBD2 (6 bases). The germline V and J ends were trimmed by 5 bases and 3 bases, with 7 bases remaining between them. Looked up from germline, CDR1 is LNHDA and CDR2 is SQIVND (reference sequence). This CDR3 is 13 amino acids long. The CDR3 DNA is TGTGCCAGTAGTGGAGGGTACACCGGGGAGCTGTTTTTT. Its protein is CASSGGYTGELFF.

The chain joins TRBV30 to TRBJ2-2, with a weak D call TRBD1 (6 bases). Trimming cost V 2 bases and J 5 bases, with 12 bases left between them. This CDR3 comprises 14 residues. In germline, CDR1 is GTSNPN, CDR2 SVGIG (reference sequence). The CDR3 coding sequence is TGTGCCTGGAGTTGGGGGCTGGGGACCGGGGAGCTGTTTTTT. The encoded protein is CAWSWGLGTGELFF.

The V gene is TRBV15, the J gene TRBJ2-2; D ambiguous. Trimming cost V 5 bases and J 7 bases, with 11 bases left between them. The CDR3 has 13 amino acids. Germline assignment: CDR1 LNHNV and CDR2 YYDKDF (reference sequence). This CDR3 is CATSDGFGGELFF. As DNA, the CDR3 is TGTGCCACCAGCGACGGGTTTGGCGGGGAGCTGTTTTTT.